The 11 T cell receptor beta chains below all came from one sample that was sequenced in a study of CD8+CD57+ T cells in acquired aplastic anemia. According to the study, genomic DNA was the template for TCR beta VDJ and CDR3 profiling. TCRdb ran MiXCR on the reads and lists one entry per CDR3 protein. The sample has some 170,000 distinct CDR3 sequences, approximately 44% seen once. The sample comprised sorted CD4+, CD8+, or CD8+CD57+ T cells (not recorded which) from PBMCs. All receptors come from a human donor in good health.

This clonotype appeared a single time. The V gene is TRBV5-4, the J gene TRBJ1-2; D is possibly TRBD1 (5 bases). CDR1 SGHNT and CDR2 YYREEE come from the germline V gene (reference sequence). V was pared by 0 bases and J by 4 bases, with 13 bases between. The length of the CDR3 is 15 residues. DNA for the CDR3: TGTGCCAGCAGCTTGGGGTTAGGGGAAATCTATGGCTACACCTTC. This gives the protein CASSLGLGEIYGYTF.

This clonotype was observed a few times. The chain has TRBV19 and TRBJ2-7; unclear D gene. This CDR3 has 14 residues. Looked up from germline, CDR1 is LNHDA and CDR2 is SQIVND (reference sequence). Trimming pared 1 base from V and 2 bases from J, leaving 9 bases between. CDR3 in amino acids: CASSIVSGTYEQYF. In DNA, the CDR3 is TGTGCCAGTAGTATAGTAAGTGGGACCTACGAGCAGTACTTC.

There are many counts of this clonotype. CDR3 residues: CASSSNRVQDTEAFF. In nucleotides, the CDR3 is TGTGCCAGCAGCTCCAACAGGGTTCAGGACACTGAAGCTTTCTTT. The V and J genes are TRBV7-3 and TRBJ1-1; D might be TRBD1 (6 bases). The length of the CDR3 is 15 residues. The V and J ends lost 4 bases and 3 bases respectively, with 15 bases between them. CDR1 SGHTA and CDR2 FQGTGA come from the germline V gene.

This clonotype has just a few counts. Possible read error: a much larger clone is one base away. J is TRBJ2-3 and V is TRBV11-1; D uncertain. Germline V CDR1 and CDR2: SGHAT, FQDESV (reference sequence). The CDR3 totals 15 residues. The CDR3 coding sequence is TGTGCCAGCAGCTTAGGGCAGGCCGTCACAAATACGCAGTATTTT. Protein: CASSLGQAVTNTQYF.

This clonotype was observed many times. The chain recombines TRBV10-2 with TRBJ1-1, with D perhaps matching TRBD1 (6 bases). Per the germline V gene, CDR1 is WSHSY and CDR2 is SAAADI. The CDR3 is 11 amino acids. V lost 6 bases, J lost 7 bases, and 9 bases lay in between. The CDR3, as DNA: TGCGCCAGCAGACGGACAGATGAAGCTTTCTTT. It codes for CASRRTDEAFF.

The CDR3 reads CASSKQGGNQPQHF. As DNA, the CDR3 is TGTGCCAGCAGTAAACAGGGAGGGAATCAGCCCCAGCATTTT. V usage is TRBV2 and J usage is TRBJ1-5; D is possibly TRBD1 (6 bases). Germline V CDR1 and CDR2: SNHLY, FYNNEI. This CDR3 has 14 amino acids. V lost 5 bases and J 4 bases, leaving 12 bases between the germline ends. Using reference TRBV2 and TRBJ1-5 for the parts outside the CDR3, the full variable domain is EPEVTQTPSHQVTQMGQEVILRCVPISNHLYFYWYRQILGQKVEFLVSFYNNEISEKSEIFDDQFSVERPDGSNFTLKIRSTKLEDSAMYFCASSKQGGNQPQHFGDGTRLSIL.

This clonotype was seen ten or more times. Compared with germline, one end of the junction differs, possibly owing to a read error. The chain combines TRBV6-1 with TRBJ2-3; TRBD1 matches 9 bases. This CDR3 has 13 amino acids. Germline assignment: CDR1 MNHNS and CDR2 SASEGT. The CDR3: CGGGQGGTDTQYF. In DNA form, the CDR3 reads TGCGGAGGGGGACAGGGTGGCACAGATACGCAGTATTTT.

This clonotype was seen a few times. This rearrangement joins TRBV30 to TRBJ1-1, with D possibly TRBD1 on 6 matching bases. V lost 8 bases and J lost 5, with 18 bases in between. Germline V lookup: CDR1 GTSNPN, CDR2 SVGIG (reference sequence). This CDR3 spans 13 amino acids. The DNA for the CDR3 is TGTGCCGCTCTAAAAACAGGGAGGACTGAAGCTTTCTTT. Residues: CAALKTGRTEAFF.

With regard to this clonotype: Lacking the conserved final phenylalanine or tryptophan, this CDR3 likely reflects a read error. V usage is TRBV7-2 and J usage is TRBJ2-7; D gene ambiguous. Germline V gene lookup returns CDR1 SGHTA and CDR2 FQGNSA. There are 13 residues in the CDR3. The CDR3 sequence: CASSQALENEQYL. The DNA for the CDR3 is TGCGCCAGCAGCCAAGCCCTCGAGAACGAGCAGTACCTC.

This clonotype was detected many times. The V gene is TRBV20-1, the J gene TRBJ2-3; either TRBD1 or TRBD2 may supply D (5 bases each). The CDR3 consists of 15 residues. Germline assignment: CDR1 DFQATT and CDR2 SNEGSKA (reference sequence). V lost 0 bases and J lost 3, with 13 bases in between. The CDR3 protein is CSARDPLGATDTQYF. As DNA, the CDR3 is TGCAGTGCTAGAGACCCTCTCGGGGCTACAGATACGCAGTATTTT.

The DNA of the CDR3 is TGTGCCAGCAGTGAATTGGCAGCGGGAGGGCCGAATGAGCAGTTCTTC. Residues: CASSELAAGGPNEQFF. The chain uses TRBV25-1 and TRBJ2-1; 10 bases agree with TRBD2. This CDR3 has 16 residues. Germline V gives CDR1 MGHDK, CDR2 SYGVNS. The J segment lost 7 bases and the V segment lost 1 base, leaving 7 bases of the junction unmatched.